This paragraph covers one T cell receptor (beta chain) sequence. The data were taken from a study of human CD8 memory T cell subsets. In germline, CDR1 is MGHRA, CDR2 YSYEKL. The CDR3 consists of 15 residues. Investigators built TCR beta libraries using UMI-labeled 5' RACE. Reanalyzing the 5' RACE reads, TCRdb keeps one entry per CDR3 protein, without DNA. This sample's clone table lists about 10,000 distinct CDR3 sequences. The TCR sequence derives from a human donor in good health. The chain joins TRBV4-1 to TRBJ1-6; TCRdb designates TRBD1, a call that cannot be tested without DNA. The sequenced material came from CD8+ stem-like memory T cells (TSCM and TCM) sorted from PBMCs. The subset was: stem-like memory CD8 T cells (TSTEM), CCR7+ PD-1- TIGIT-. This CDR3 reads CASSRPGTADSPLHF.